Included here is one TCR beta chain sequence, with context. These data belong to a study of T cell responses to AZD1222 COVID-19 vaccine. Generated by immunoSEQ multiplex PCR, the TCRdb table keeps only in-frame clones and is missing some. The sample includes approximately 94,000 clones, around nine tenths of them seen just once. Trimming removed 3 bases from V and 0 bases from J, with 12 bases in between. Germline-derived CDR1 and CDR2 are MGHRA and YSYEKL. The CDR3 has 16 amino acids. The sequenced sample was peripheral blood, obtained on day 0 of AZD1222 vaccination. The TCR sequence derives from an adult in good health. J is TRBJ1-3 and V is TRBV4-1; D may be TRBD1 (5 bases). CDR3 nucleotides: TGCGCCAGCAGCCAGGAGGGACCGTACTCTGGAAACACCATATATTTT. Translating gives CASSQEGPYSGNTIYF.